The 8 T cell receptor beta chains below were found in one sample sequenced in a study of T cell responses to AZD1222 COVID-19 vaccine (dated by TCRdb to the early 2020s). Library preparation employed the immunoSEQ multiplex PCR assay. The clones in this table, taken by TCRdb from immuneACCESS, are in-frame only. Not every clone is retained; where verified, under half of the shortfall comes from an unresolved V gene, and the cause of the rest is unknown. The sample data list around 130,000 clones, and around 87% of these were observed just once. Around 3.1% of the sample is in the top ten clones. Taken with the paper, the label for time point translates to: baseline before first vaccination. The material sequenced was peripheral blood, taken on day 0 of AZD1222 vaccination. The source of these receptors is an adult in good health.

In DNA, the CDR3 is TGTGCCATCAGTGAAGGGACACCCGGCTACACCTTC. Translating it yields CAISEGTPGYTF. The chain uses TRBV10-3 and TRBJ1-2; weak D call: TRBD1 (6 bases). V lost 3 bases and J lost 8, with 10 bases in between. Germline assignment: CDR1 ENHRY and CDR2 SYGVKD. The length of the CDR3 is 12 residues.

This clone has only one observation. The chain uses TRBV11-2 and TRBJ1-2; 7 bases are a match to TRBD1. V dropped 1 base and J dropped 4; count of bases not matched to a gene: 3. The CDR3 loop spans 14 amino acids. The germline V gene has CDR1 SGHAT and CDR2 FQNNGV. CDR3 nucleotide sequence: TGTGCCAGCAGCTTAGGACAGGGCCCCTATGGCTACACCTTC. This gives the protein CASSLGQGPYGYTF.

This chain joins TRBV28 and TRBJ2-4, with D hard to call. CDR1 is MDHEN and CDR2 is SYDVKM in the germline V gene. Trimming left V 8 bases short and J 0 bases short, with 17 bases between. The CDR3 has 16 amino acids. The CDR3 sequence is CASHPRPDLAKNIQYF. In DNA, the CDR3 is TGTGCCAGCCACCCCAGGCCGGACCTAGCCAAAAACATTCAGTACTTC.

This chain joins TRBV6-5 and TRBJ1-1, with TRBD1 matching over 7 bases. The trim removed 0 bases at V and 7 bases at J, leaving 5 bases unmatched. CDR3 size: 14 residues. The germline CDR1 and CDR2 sequences are MNHEY and SVGAGI. CDR3 in DNA: TGTGCCAGCAGTTACTCTGCAGGGGGAGGTGAAGCTTTCTTT. Protein sequence: CASSYSAGGGEAFF.

V usage is TRBV28 and J usage is TRBJ2-7; TRBD1 matches 9 bases. The germline V gene has CDR1 MDHEN and CDR2 SYDVKM. Unmatched junction bases numbered 6, after V lost 4 bases and J lost 5 bases. The CDR3 extends over 14 amino acids. CDR3 nucleotides: TGTGCCAGCAGTTCGACCGGGACAGGGAACGAGCAGTACTTC. It specifies CASSSTGTGNEQYF.

The V gene is TRBV7-8, the J gene TRBJ2-3; D not resolved. The CDR3 spans 17 residues. V was clipped by 3 bases and J by 0 bases, with 16 bases between them. Germline V gene lookup returns CDR1 SGHVS and CDR2 FQNEAQ. For the CDR3, the DNA is TGTGCCAGCAGCTTCATCCCAGTCGCGGCGAGCACAGATACGCAGTATTTT. Amino acids: CASSFIPVAASTDTQYF.

The rearrangement joins TRBV15 to TRBJ1-5; D gene ambiguous. V was trimmed by 3 bases and J by 6 bases, leaving 18 bases between them. CDR3 length: 16 residues. Per germline, CDR1 LNHNV and CDR2 YYDKDF (reference sequence). DNA of the CDR3: TGTGCCACCAGCAGTGGTGACAAAAGGGTAGGTCAGCCCCAGCATTTT. The encoded protein is CATSSGDKRVGQPQHF.

This clone showed up just once. The chain employs TRBV16 and TRBJ1-1; D possibly corresponds to TRBD1 (5 bases). Per germline, CDR1 KGHSY and CDR2 FQNENV. This CDR3 comprises 15 residues. The germline V and J ends were trimmed by 1 base and 3 bases, with 12 bases remaining between them. The DNA of the CDR3 is TGTGCCAGCAGCCAATTTAGGGGCGGGGACACTGAAGCTTTCTTT. The encoded protein is CASSQFRGGDTEAFF.